This T cell receptor beta chain was identified during a study of blood T cell repertoires in COVID-19. Here immunoSEQ multiplex PCR was the method, and the copy in TCRdb shows in-frame clones only, minus some. The repertoire includes about 150,000 clones, 80% to 85% of them detected once, and 8% to 9% sits in the top ten. The CDR3 sequence is 13 residues long. Trimming pared 4 bases from V and 4 bases from J, leaving 13 bases between. CDR1 is GTSNPN and CDR2 is SVGIG in the germline V gene (reference sequence). Material for sequencing was peripheral blood. The TCR comes from a man between 25 and 39 years old with COVID-19, enrolled during active disease. The chain carries TRBV30 and TRBJ1-1; perhaps TRBD1 as D (5 bases). CDR3 protein: CAWTEWRGTEAFF. CDR3 coding DNA: TGTGCCTGGACGGAGTGGAGGGGCACTGAAGCTTTCTTT. Looking up the rest from reference TRBV30 and TRBJ1-1 gives the full variable domain: SQTIHQWPATLVQPVGSPLSLECTVEGTSNPNLYWYRQAAGRGLQLLFYSVGIGQISSEVPQNLSASRPQDRQFILSSKKLLLSDSGFYLCAWTEWRGTEAFFGQGTRLTVV.